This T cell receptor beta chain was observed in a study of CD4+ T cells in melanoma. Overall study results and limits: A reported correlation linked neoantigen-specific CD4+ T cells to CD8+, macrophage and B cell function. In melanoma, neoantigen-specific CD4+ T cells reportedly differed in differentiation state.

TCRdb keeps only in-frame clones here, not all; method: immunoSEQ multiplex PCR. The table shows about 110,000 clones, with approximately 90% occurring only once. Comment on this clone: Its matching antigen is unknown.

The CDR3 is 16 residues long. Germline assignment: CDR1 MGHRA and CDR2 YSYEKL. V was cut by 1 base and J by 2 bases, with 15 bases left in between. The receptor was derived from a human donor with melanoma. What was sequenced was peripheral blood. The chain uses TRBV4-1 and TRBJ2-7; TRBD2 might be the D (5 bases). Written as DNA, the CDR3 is TGCGCCAGCAGCCAAGGTCTAAGAGGGAACACCTACGAGCAGTACTTC. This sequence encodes CASSQGLRGNTYEQYF.